This is a list of T cell receptor beta chains from one sample in a study of Ad26.COV2.S vaccination and SARS-CoV-2 variants. Assay: immunoSEQ multiplex PCR; the TCRdb copy retains only in-frame clones and omits some. The repertoire holds around 320,000 clones, with about nine tenths as singletons. Specimen: peripheral blood, collected in a trial of Ad26.COV2.S vaccine versus placebo. The receptors were gathered from a person between 18 and 65 years old who received the Ad26.COV2.S COVID-19 vaccine or a placebo. The CDR3 runs from the conserved cysteine through the conserved F or W. Fields, in order: CDR3 length, D gene, clone size, J gene, V gene, CDR3 protein, CDR3 DNA. D genes are given only for firm matches. The size entry is marked missing in some rows and otherwise reads once, few, many or a size class.

>13|NA|NA|TRBJ1-1|TRBV12-3/TRBV12-4
CASSLVGTSEAFF
TGTGCCAGCAGTTTGGTAGGGACATCTGAAGCTTTCTTT
>16|TRBD2|NA|TRBJ2-3|TRBV6-5
CASSYQSGGATDTQYF
TGTGCCAGCAGTTACCAGAGCGGGGGTGCTACAGATACGCAGTATTTT
>15|TRBD1|NA|TRBJ1-1|TRBV30
CAWSVRAGGRLGAFF
TGTGCCTGGAGTGTACGCGCAGGGGGGCGGTTAGGAGCTTTCTTT
>13|NA|NA|TRBJ2-3|TRBV13
CASSLLRTDTQYF
TGTGCCAGCAGCCTACTTAGGACAGATACGCAGTATTTT
>18|NA|NA|TRBJ1-5|TRBV4-1
CASSQPGRMTRGNQPQHF
TGCGCCAGCAGCCAACCAGGACGAATGACTCGTGGCAATCAGCCCCAGCATTTT
>15|TRBD2|once|TRBJ2-1|TRBV4-2
CASSPGLAGNNEQFF
TGTGCCAGCAGCCCCGGACTAGCGGGGAACAATGAGCAGTTCTTC
>16|NA|NA|TRBJ2-1|TRBV7-9
CASSPSENKRYNEQFF
TGTGCCAGCAGCCCATCCGAGAACAAAAGATACAATGAGCAGTTCTTC
>14|NA|once|TRBJ2-3|TRBV13
CASSPDLTIDTQYF
TGTGCCAGCAGCCCGGACCTCACTATAGATACGCAGTATTTT
>15|TRBD2|NA|TRBJ2-7|TRBV13
CASSAVSGGAYEQYF
TGTGCCAGCAGCGCCGTAAGCGGGGGGGCCTACGAGCAGTACTTC
>14|NA|NA|TRBJ2-7|TRBV7-9
CASSLERTIYEQYF
TGTGCTAGCAGCTTGGAACGGACAATCTACGAGCAGTACTTC
>14|NA|NA|TRBJ1-2|TRBV6-1
CASSDKGIWYGYTF
TGTGCCAGCAGTGACAAGGGTATCTGGTATGGCTACACCTTC
>15|NA|NA|TRBJ1-6|TRBV7-3
CASSLVPSSNSPLHF
TGTGCCAGCAGCTTAGTGCCCTCCTCGAATTCACCCCTCCACTTT
>17|TRBD2|NA|TRBJ2-5|TRBV3-1/TRBV3-2
CASSQGLAGGYQETQYF
TGTGCCAGCAGCCAAGGACTAGCGGGGGGCTACCAAGAGACCCAGTACTTC
>12|NA|many|TRBJ2-2|TRBV27
CASSLWGGELFF
TGTGCCAGCAGTTTGTGGGGCGGGGAGCTGTTTTTT
>17|TRBD1|NA|TRBJ2-7|TRBV2
CASSVLEAGTGSYEQYF
TGTGCCAGCAGTGTCCTAGAAGCCGGGACAGGGTCCTACGAGCAGTACTTC
>12|NA|NA|TRBJ1-4|TRBV12-3/TRBV12-4
CASSPGREKLFF
TGTGCCAGCAGCCCCGGGCGGGAAAAACTGTTTTTT
>19|TRBD1|NA|TRBJ2-1|TRBV10-3
CAIRSMGQGAVAFYNEQFF
TGTGCCATCAGATCCATGGGACAGGGAGCCGTGGCATTCTACAATGAGCAGTTCTTC
>13|NA|NA|TRBJ2-7|TRBV29-1
CSAKTDNLYEQYF
TGCAGCGCAAAGACGGACAACCTCTACGAGCAGTACTTC
>16|NA|NA|TRBJ2-4|TRBV5-1
CASSLHRDGAKNIQYF
TGCGCCAGCAGCTTGCATAGGGATGGGGCCAAAAACATTCAGTACTTC
>16|TRBD1|NA|TRBJ2-3|TRBV7-2
CASSYLRQGGTDTQYF
TGTGCCAGCAGCTACCTGCGGCAGGGGGGCACAGATACGCAGTATTTT
>12|TRBD1|NA|TRBJ1-1|TRBV29-1
CSVDRETGEAFF
TGCAGCGTTGATAGGGAGACAGGGGAAGCTTTCTTT
>18|NA|once|TRBJ1-4|TRBV5-1
CASSLTGPGLAANEKLFF
TGCGCCAGCAGCCTCACAGGACCGGGACTGGCAGCTAATGAAAAACTGTTTTTT